The clone carrying this T cell receptor (beta chain) has a count of ten or more. The V gene lost 0 bases and the J gene lost 6 bases, with 21 bases spanning the gap. This CDR3 region has 17 residues. In germline, CDR1 is SQVTM, CDR2 ANQGSEA. The sample belongs to a study of response to subunit inactivated influenza vaccine. From the RT-PCR reads, TCRdb called clonotypes with MiXCR, one entry per CDR3 protein. The table shows approximately 490,000 distinct CDR3 sequences, with approximately 7.8% occurring only once. This sample comprised PBMCs from blood, obtained roughly 24 months after vaccination. The chain links TRBV29-1 to TRBJ2-1; perhaps TRBD1 as D (6 bases). This clonotype was sampled from a man aged 50 to 69 who received an inactivated influenza vaccine. The DNA for the CDR3 is TGCAGCGTTGAAGACAACTACAGGGCGAGATGGGTCAATGAGCAGTTCTTC. This codes for CSVEDNYRARWVNEQFF.